This TCR beta chain stems from a study of early T cells in non-severe SARS-CoV-2 infection. Only a few counts were recorded for this clonotype. Its antigen is not identified. Whole-study findings and limits: Missing private and CD4 specificities, VDJdb matching favored anti-spike CD8 responses.

With V trimmed by 5 bases and J by 6 bases, 9 bases remained unmatched. Per germline, CDR1 ENHRY and CDR2 SYGVKD. CDR3 length: 15 residues. Individual cDNA molecules carried attached unique molecular identifiers. TCRdb used MiXCR to reprocess the 5' RACE reads, holding one entry per CDR3 protein. This sample has more than 35,000 distinct CDR3 sequences, with under 8% found just once. Input material: whole blood. This clonotype was obtained from an adult who was a healthcare worker with PCR-confirmed SARS-CoV-2 infection or an uninfected control (not recorded which). The V and J genes are TRBV10-3 and TRBJ2-3; TRBD2 matches at 9 bases. CDR3 nucleotide sequence: TGTGCCATCAGTCTTACGGGACTAGCTTCGGATACGCAGTATTTT. Translating gives CAISLTGLASDTQYF.